This TCR beta chain was captured in a study of regulatory and conventional T cells in RAG deficiency. Findings and caveats of the study: Shorter CDR3s in all patient subsets; >75% Treg-Tconv overlap in Omenn. RAG-deficient patients showed markedly lower Shannon entropy and higher Simpson indices than control T-cell subsets.

The sorted conventional CD4+ T cells were CD25-low and CD127-high, with genomic DNA sequenced. The method was immunoSEQ multiplex PCR; TCRdb's version includes in-frame clones alone and lacks a portion of them. The sample lists 30,000 to 35,000 clones; about 70% were seen once. Details on this clone: Its target is not known.

This sample was shared with a second study, whose subject was regulatory T cells. That work states: Primers: 52 TRBV forward and 13 TRBJ reverse. In patients, unique TRB V-J pairs were restricted and V/J usage skewed, especially in Tregs.

The sequenced sample consisted of CD4+ effector T cells sorted from blood. The sequence was obtained from a human donor in good health.

The CDR3 region is CASSGGPRASNEKLFF. Here the CDR3 DNA reads TGTGCCAGCAGTGGGGGGCCTCGGGCGTCTAATGAAAAACTGTTTTTT. The rearrangement uses TRBV28 and TRBJ1-4; D is perhaps TRBD1 (6 bases). Germline CDR1 and CDR2: MDHEN and SYDVKM. The V end lost 5 bases, the J end lost 3 bases, and 16 bases lay between the germline ends. The CDR3 runs 16 residues.